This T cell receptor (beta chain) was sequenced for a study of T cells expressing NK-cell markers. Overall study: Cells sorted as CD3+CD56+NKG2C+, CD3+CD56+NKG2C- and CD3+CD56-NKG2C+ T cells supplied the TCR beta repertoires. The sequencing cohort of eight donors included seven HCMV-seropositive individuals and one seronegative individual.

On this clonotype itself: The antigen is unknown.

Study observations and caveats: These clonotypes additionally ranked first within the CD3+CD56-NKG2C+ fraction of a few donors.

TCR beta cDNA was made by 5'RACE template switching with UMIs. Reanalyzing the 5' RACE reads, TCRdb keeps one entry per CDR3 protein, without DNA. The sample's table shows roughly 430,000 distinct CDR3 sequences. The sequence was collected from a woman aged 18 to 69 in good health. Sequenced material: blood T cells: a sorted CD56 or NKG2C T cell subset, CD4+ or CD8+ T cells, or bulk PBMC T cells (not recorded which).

CDR3 amino acids: CASSFSRNHLRTEAFF. V usage is TRBV5-6 and J usage is TRBJ1-1. The germline V gene encodes CDR1 SGHDT and CDR2 YYEEEE. The CDR3 has 16 amino acids.